This TCR beta chain was sequenced during a study of cytomegalovirus exposure and HLA in healthy donors (dated by TCRdb to 2016 to 2017). About the study as a whole: The 550 to 750 repertoires of the first cohort and the roughly 120 validation repertoires were produced on the same platform, according to a later analysis. The study was designed to test whether signatures of past pathogen exposure could be identified by cataloging public T cell receptors. In addition to the first cohort of around 670 subjects, a separate validation cohort of 120 different subjects was used. High-throughput TCR immunosequencing, statistical association of individual TCRs with disease status, and machine learning were combined to predict cytomegalovirus infection status. What the study reported, not specific to this receptor: The study listed 150 to 200 TCR beta chains as associated with cytomegalovirus. In both the original and validation cohorts, the classifier was reported to diagnose cytomegalovirus status with high specificity and sensitivity. Across donors, most TCR sequences were observed very rarely, whereas some public TCRs were present in many individuals. A few of the identified cytomegalovirus-associated TCR beta chains were confirmed in vitro to be specific for cytomegalovirus antigens. Of the cluster scores, roughly 95% were above 0 in a later analysis, which found that TCRs clustered in the first cohort also tended to co-occur in the 120 or so validation repertoires. All 120 or so repertoires were used to score co-occurrence in the validation cohort in a later analysis, because that analysis had no HLA typing for the cohort. It was suggested by the authors that the approach could potentially be generalized to other disease states and immunological phenotypes.

Libraries were built with the immunoSEQ multiplex PCR assay. Under the source paper's analysis protocol: A statistical classification framework was developed to diagnose cytomegalovirus status using the catalog of TCR beta chain sequences. TCRdb retrieved this table from immuneACCESS and kept in-frame rearrangements only. Not all clones are present; in checked studies, unresolved V genes account for under half, and no reason is known for the remainder. From that table come the V and J calls and clone size; the DNA was used to work out D and trimming. Counted in this sample were 200,000 to 300,000 clones; 80% to 90% of them appeared once. The ten top clones hold 2.5% to 3% of the sample. A few counts support this clone. No antigen is known for it. Base qualities are not provided; no much larger clone lies one nucleotide away. From its cysteine to its phenylalanine, the CDR3 spans 14 amino acids. Left in the record is the CDR3 DNA by itself, 42 bases read in frame from the first base. Taken from the germline V gene, the CDR1 and CDR2 loops are SQVTM and ANQGSEA. V and J lose 6 bases and 0 bases, and a span of 11 bases separates them.

Donors formed part of the validation cohort, which comprised about 120 subjects and was distinct from the first cohort of under 750 subjects. The chain links TRBV29-1 with TRBJ1-4; no confident D gene assignment can be made. Source material: PBMCs. This receptor was taken from a man between 18 and 35 years old in good health and CMV-seronegative. The CDR3 amino acid sequence is: CSVAIGTTNEKLFF. The DNA sequence reads TGCAGCGTCGCAATCGGGACAACTAATGAAAAACTGTTTTTT.